Each of the 18 T cell receptor beta chains below was sequenced from the same sample in a study of blood T cell repertoires in COVID-19. Sequencing used immunoSEQ multiplex PCR; TCRdb keeps in-frame clones, though not all of them. The table lists about 150,000 clones, about 90% of them singletons. Sequencing was done on a sample of peripheral blood. The receptor source for this set is a man aged 50-59 years with acute or convalescent COVID-19.

V and J are TRBV6-1 and TRBJ2-1; 10 bases are a match to TRBD2. There are 14 residues in the CDR3. Trimming cost V 7 bases and J 4 bases; bases outside gene matches: 4. Germline V gene sequence: CDR1 MNHNS, CDR2 SASEGT. CDR3 protein: CASTLAGEYNEQFF. DNA for the CDR3: TGTGCCAGCACTCTAGCGGGAGAATACAATGAGCAGTTCTTC.

This chain connects TRBV9 to TRBJ2-1; the match to TRBD2 covers 7 bases. Trimming cost V 2 bases and J 3 bases; bases outside gene matches: 20. Looked up from germline, CDR1 is SGDLS and CDR2 is YYNGEE. The CDR3 is made up of 20 amino acids. The CDR3 sequence is CASSVLAPGGPIVGYNEQFF. CDR3 nucleotide sequence: TGTGCCAGCAGCGTCTTAGCTCCGGGAGGCCCGATAGTTGGCTACAATGAGCAGTTCTTC.

The chain is built from TRBV18 and TRBJ2-2, with D perhaps TRBD1 (5 bases). Trimming cost V 2 bases and J 5 bases, with 12 bases left between them. From germline, CDR1 is KGHSH and CDR2 LQKENI. The CDR3 is made up of 15 amino acids. The CDR3 DNA reads TGTGCCAGCTCACCAGGTCCCAGGGATACCGGGGAGCTGTTTTTT. Residues: CASSPGPRDTGELFF. Full variable domain (missing parts from reference TRBV18 and TRBJ2-2): NAGVMQNPRHLVRRRGQEARLRCSPMKGHSHVYWYRQLPEEGLKFMVYLQKENIIDESGMPKERFSAEFPKEGPSILRIQQVVRGDSAAYFCASSPGPRDTGELFFGEGSRLTVL.

This chain uses TRBV3-1 (or the pseudogene TRBV3-2) with TRBJ1-2, with 8 bases aligning to TRBD1. Germline V gene sequence: CDR1 LGHDT, CDR2 YNNKEL (reference sequence). The CDR3 has 13 amino acids. V was pared by 10 bases and J by 7 bases, with 11 bases of the junction left unmatched. The CDR3 loop reads CAILTQGAIGYTF. The CDR3 DNA is TGTGCCATCCTAACCCAGGGGGCGATTGGCTACACCTTC.

This sequence joins TRBV19 and TRBJ2-1; tentative D call: TRBD2 (6 bases). Germline assignment: CDR1 LNHDA and CDR2 SQIVND (reference sequence). The CDR3 sequence is 15 residues long. Trimming took off 3 bases at V and 4 bases at J, with 13 bases between the two ends. The CDR3 protein is CASSMVGGFYNEQFF. In DNA, the CDR3 is TGTGCCAGTAGTATGGTGGGGGGTTTTTACAATGAGCAGTTCTTC.

The chain recombines TRBV6-5 with TRBJ2-1; D is perhaps TRBD1 (6 bases). V dropped 8 bases and J dropped 7 bases, with 18 bases sitting between them. There are 14 residues in the CDR3. Germline assignment: CDR1 MNHEY and CDR2 SVGAGI. This CDR3 reads CASHRESSWNEQFF. The CDR3 DNA reads TGTGCCAGCCACAGGGAGTCGTCCTGGAATGAGCAGTTCTTC.

The chain carries TRBV7-9 and TRBJ2-7; no clear D gene. V dropped 5 bases and J dropped 2 bases, with 7 bases sitting between them. The germline V gene encodes CDR1 SEHNR and CDR2 FQNEAQ (reference sequence). The CDR3 loop spans 12 amino acids. The CDR3 nucleotides are TGTGCCAGCAGCCCGACAACCTACGAGCAGTACTTC. Encoded protein: CASSPTTYEQYF.

Only a few counts were recorded for this clone. The J gene is TRBJ2-7, the V gene TRBV27; TRBD2 aligns across 11 bases. Germline-derived CDR1 and CDR2 are MNHEY and SMNVEV (reference sequence). Trimming at V came to 5 bases and at J to 4 bases, leaving 7 bases not matched to a gene. CDR3 length: 15 amino acids. DNA of the CDR3: TGTGCCAGCAGTCTTGGGACTAGCGGACTGTACGAGCAGTACTTC. Its translation is CASSLGTSGLYEQYF.

This sequence joins TRBV6-6 and TRBJ1-1, with 8 positions matching TRBD1. V lost 7 bases, J lost 2 bases, and 9 bases stayed unmatched. Germline V gene data show CDR1 as MNHNY and CDR2 as SVGAGI (reference sequence). This CDR3 spans 15 amino acids. The CDR3 sequence is CASNPNRGGNTEAFF. CDR3 DNA: TGTGCCAGCAACCCAAACAGGGGGGGAAACACTGAAGCTTTCTTT.

This chain links TRBV27 with TRBJ1-1, with D perhaps TRBD1 (6 bases). Germline V gene data show CDR1 as MNHEY and CDR2 as SMNVEV (reference sequence). V lost 0 bases and J 0 bases, leaving 14 bases between the germline ends. The CDR3 has 17 amino acids. Here the CDR3 DNA reads TGTGCCAGCAGTTTATCGGGCAGGGGCCTACTGAACACTGAAGCTTTCTTT. Its protein product is CASSLSGRGLLNTEAFF.

The chain uses TRBV30 and TRBJ1-1; possibly TRBD1 for D (5 bases). Trimming shortened V by 0 bases and J by 3 bases, and 8 bases separated the two germline ends. CDR1 is GTSNPN and CDR2 is SVGIG in the germline V gene (reference sequence). This CDR3 has 13 amino acids. The CDR3 sequence is CAWSVQVDTEAFF. DNA for the CDR3: TGTGCCTGGAGTGTACAGGTGGACACTGAAGCTTTCTTT. Combining the CDR3 with reference TRBV30 and TRBJ1-1 gives the whole variable domain SQTIHQWPATLVQPVGSPLSLECTVEGTSNPNLYWYRQAAGRGLQLLFYSVGIGQISSEVPQNLSASRPQDRQFILSSKKLLLSDSGFYLCAWSVQVDTEAFFGQGTRLTVV.

The chain carries TRBV19 and TRBJ1-1; perhaps TRBD1 as D (5 bases). Germline CDR1 LNHDA, CDR2 SQIVND (reference sequence). This CDR3 is 14 amino acids long. V was cut by 6 bases and J by 7 bases, with 18 bases left in between. The CDR3 DNA follows: TGTGCCAGTAGGCCGCCAGGGAATAAGGGTGAAGCTTTCTTT. Encoded protein: CASRPPGNKGEAFF.

The chain employs TRBV6-2 or TRBV6-3 and TRBJ1-5, with 7 bases lining up with TRBD1. Trimming removed 4 bases from V and 6 bases from J; junction bases left unmatched: 3. The CDR3 is made up of 13 amino acids. Germline-derived CDR1 and CDR2 are MNHEY and SVGEGT. The CDR3: CASSSDRAQPQHF. The CDR3 bases are TGTGCCAGCAGTTCCGACAGGGCTCAGCCCCAGCATTTT.

The gene calls are TRBV19 and TRBJ1-5, with TRBD1 matching over 8 bases. This CDR3 spans 14 amino acids. After removal of 5 bases from V and 3 bases from J, the junction contained 3 bases not matched to a gene. Looked up from germline, CDR1 is LNHDA and CDR2 is SQIVND (reference sequence). Here the CDR3 DNA reads TGTGCCAGTAGTGGGGACAGGTACAATCAGCCCCAGCATTTT. Translated: CASSGDRYNQPQHF.

The V gene is TRBV4-1, the J gene TRBJ2-5; tentatively, D is TRBD1 (6 bases). V was trimmed by 3 bases and J by 5 bases, leaving 13 bases between them. CDR3 size: 14 residues. The germline V gene has CDR1 MGHRA and CDR2 YSYEKL. The CDR3 here is CASSQEQGWETQYF. The DNA for the CDR3 is TGCGCCAGCAGCCAGGAACAGGGATGGGAGACCCAGTACTTC.

The rearrangement uses TRBV15 and TRBJ2-3; 9 nucleotides align to TRBD2. The CDR3 runs to 18 residues. Germline CDR1 reads LNHNV; CDR2 reads YYDKDF (reference sequence). J lost 4 bases, V lost 0 bases, and 11 bases had no gene match. CDR3 bases: TGTGCCACCAGCAGAGAAGATTATATTGCGGGAGGGCCAGATACGCAGTATTTT. This codes for CATSREDYIAGGPDTQYF.

This chain connects TRBV10-3 to TRBJ2-5; 8 bases map to TRBD2. Germline loops: CDR1 ENHRY, CDR2 SYGVKD. The length of the CDR3 is 14 residues. The V and J ends lost 2 bases and 1 base, in that order; junction bases with no gene match: 0. CDR3 nucleotides: TGTGCCATCAGTGAGGGGACTAGCCAAGAGACCCAGTACTTC. This gives the protein CAISEGTSQETQYF.

This clone appeared once. The chain combines TRBV7-2 with TRBJ1-2; 7 bases map to TRBD1. CDR3 length equals 15 residues. Losses at the gene ends were 5 bases for V and 7 bases for J; bases not matched to a gene: 13. Germline V CDR1 and CDR2: SGHTA, FQGNSA. The CDR3 reads CASSPQPDRVAGYTF. In DNA, the CDR3 is TGTGCCAGCAGCCCCCAACCCGACAGGGTAGCTGGCTACACCTTC.